The present entry profiles one T cell receptor beta chain with its context. The sample is drawn from a study of blood T cell repertoires in COVID-19. Study at large: COVID-19 samples collected from the United States, Italy and Spain covered acute and convalescent phases. PBMCs, B-cell-depleted T cells, or T cells provided the cDNA or gDNA that made up the material.

Using immunoSEQ multiplex PCR, the repertoire was profiled, and TCRdb retains in-frame clones only, with some absent. The sample records under 100,000 clones, approximately 87% being singletons. The V end was cut by 6 bases, the J end by 4 bases, with 15 bases between. There are 14 residues in the CDR3. In germline, CDR1 is MDHEN, CDR2 SYDVKM. The rearrangement joins TRBV28 to TRBJ1-1; no reliable D call. This clonotype originated in a human donor in a cohort sampled during active COVID-19. The sample consisted of peripheral blood. CDR3 sequence (DNA): TGTGCCAGCAGCCCCAGTCGGGAAAGCACTGAAGCTTTCTTT. Its translation: CASSPSRESTEAFF.